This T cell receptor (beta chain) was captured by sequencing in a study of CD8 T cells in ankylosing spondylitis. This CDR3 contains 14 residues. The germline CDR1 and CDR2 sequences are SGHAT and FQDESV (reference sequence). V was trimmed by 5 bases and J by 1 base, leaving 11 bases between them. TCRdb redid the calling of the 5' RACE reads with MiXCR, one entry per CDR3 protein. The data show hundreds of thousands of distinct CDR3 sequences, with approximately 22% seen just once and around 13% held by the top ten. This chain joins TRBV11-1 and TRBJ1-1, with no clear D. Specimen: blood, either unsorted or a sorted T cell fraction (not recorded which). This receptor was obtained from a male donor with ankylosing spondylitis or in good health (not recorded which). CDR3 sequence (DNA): TGTGCCAGCAGCCCCGCCCCGACGAACACTGAAGCTTTCTTT. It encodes CASSPAPTNTEAFF.